This T cell receptor (beta chain) was sequenced for a study of blood T cell repertoires in COVID-19. The CDR3 is 18 amino acids. V shed 5 bases and J shed 4 bases, with 24 bases lying between them. CDR1 is SGHTA, CDR2 FQGNSA, per germline. Profiling relied on immunoSEQ multiplex PCR, and the TCRdb table lists in-frame clones only, not all of them. The sample includes 310,000 or so clones, 89% of them seen just once. This chain uses TRBV7-2 with TRBJ1-3; D is possibly TRBD1 (5 bases). Input material: PBMCs or T cells enriched from blood (not recorded which). This clonotype originated in a woman aged 40 to 50 who had recovered from COVID-19. The CDR3 region is CASSILGGGSLGGNTIYF. CDR3 coding DNA: TGTGCCAGCAGCATCCTCGGGGGAGGTTCCCTGGGAGGAAACACCATATATTTT.